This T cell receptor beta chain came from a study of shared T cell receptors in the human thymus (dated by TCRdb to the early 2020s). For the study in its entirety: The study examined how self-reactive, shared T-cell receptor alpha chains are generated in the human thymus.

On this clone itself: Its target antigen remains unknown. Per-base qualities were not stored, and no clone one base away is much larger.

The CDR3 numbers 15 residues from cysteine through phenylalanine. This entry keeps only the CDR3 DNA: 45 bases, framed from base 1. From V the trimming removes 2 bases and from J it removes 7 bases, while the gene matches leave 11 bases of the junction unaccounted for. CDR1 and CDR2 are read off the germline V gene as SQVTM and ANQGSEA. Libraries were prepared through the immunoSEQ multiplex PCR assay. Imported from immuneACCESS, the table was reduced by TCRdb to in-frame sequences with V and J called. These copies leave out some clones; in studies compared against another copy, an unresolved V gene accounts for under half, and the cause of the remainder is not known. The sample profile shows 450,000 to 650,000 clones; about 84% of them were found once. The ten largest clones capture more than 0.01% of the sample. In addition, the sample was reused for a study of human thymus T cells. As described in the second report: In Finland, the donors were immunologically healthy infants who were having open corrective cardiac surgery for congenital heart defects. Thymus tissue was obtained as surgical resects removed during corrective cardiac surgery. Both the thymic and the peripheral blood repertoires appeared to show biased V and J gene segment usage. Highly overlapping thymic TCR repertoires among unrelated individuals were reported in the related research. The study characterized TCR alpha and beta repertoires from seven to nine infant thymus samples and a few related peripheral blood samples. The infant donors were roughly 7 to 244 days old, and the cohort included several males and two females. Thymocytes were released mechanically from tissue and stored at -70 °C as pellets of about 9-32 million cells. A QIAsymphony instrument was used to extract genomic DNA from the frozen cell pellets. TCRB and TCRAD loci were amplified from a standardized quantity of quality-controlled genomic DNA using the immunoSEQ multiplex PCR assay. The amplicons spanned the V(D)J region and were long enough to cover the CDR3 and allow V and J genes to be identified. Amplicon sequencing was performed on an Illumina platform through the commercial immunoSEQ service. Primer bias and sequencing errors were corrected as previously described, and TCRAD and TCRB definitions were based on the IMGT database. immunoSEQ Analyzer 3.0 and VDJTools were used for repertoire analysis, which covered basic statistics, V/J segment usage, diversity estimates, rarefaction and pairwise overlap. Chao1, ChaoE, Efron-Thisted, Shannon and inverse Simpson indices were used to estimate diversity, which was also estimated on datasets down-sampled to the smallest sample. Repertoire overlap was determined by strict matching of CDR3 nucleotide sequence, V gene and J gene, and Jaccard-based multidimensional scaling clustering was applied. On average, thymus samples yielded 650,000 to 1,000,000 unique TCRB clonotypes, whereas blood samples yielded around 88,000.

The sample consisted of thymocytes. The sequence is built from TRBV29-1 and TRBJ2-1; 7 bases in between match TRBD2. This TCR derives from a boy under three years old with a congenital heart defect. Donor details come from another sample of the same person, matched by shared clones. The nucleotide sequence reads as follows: TGCAGCGTTGAACCGAGCGGGAAGGGTATGAATGAGCAGTTCTTC. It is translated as CSVEPSGKGMNEQFF.